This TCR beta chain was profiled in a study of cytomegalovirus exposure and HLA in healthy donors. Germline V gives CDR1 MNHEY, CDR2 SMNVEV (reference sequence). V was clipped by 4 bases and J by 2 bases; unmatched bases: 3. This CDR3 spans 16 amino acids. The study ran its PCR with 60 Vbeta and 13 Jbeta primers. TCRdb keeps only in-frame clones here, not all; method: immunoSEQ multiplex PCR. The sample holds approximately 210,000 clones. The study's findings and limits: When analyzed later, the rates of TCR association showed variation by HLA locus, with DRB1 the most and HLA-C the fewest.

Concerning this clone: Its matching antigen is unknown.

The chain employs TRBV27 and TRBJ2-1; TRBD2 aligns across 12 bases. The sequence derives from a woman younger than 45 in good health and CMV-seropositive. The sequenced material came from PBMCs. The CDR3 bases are TGTGCCAGCAGTTCTGGACTAGCGGGGCCCTACAATGAGCAGTTCTTC. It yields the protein CASSSGLAGPYNEQFF.